This T cell receptor (beta chain) was identified in a study of control samples from healthy donors and cancer patients. The CDR3 totals 15 residues. Germline CDR1 and CDR2: SEHNR and FQNEAQ (reference sequence). Regarding this clone: Compared with germline, one end of the junction differs, possibly owing to a read error.

Using immunoSEQ multiplex PCR, the repertoire was profiled, and TCRdb retains in-frame clones only, with some absent. The repertoire includes 130,000 or so clones, 90% of them detected once, and 2.5% to 3% sits in the top ten. V and J are TRBV7-9 and TRBJ1-2; tentatively, D is TRBD1 (5 bases). Sequencing was performed on blood. The receptor was derived from a man aged 40-49 years in good health. The CDR3 nucleotides read TGTGCCAGCAGCGCAAAAGCAGGGTTTAACCATGGCTACACCTTC. It translates to CASSAKAGFNHGYTF.